This entry lists 6 T cell receptor beta chains sequenced from one sample in a study of regulatory T cells in long-lasting Graves disease. CDR3-region Arm-PCR and iRepertoire HTBI primers produced the TCR beta libraries. TCRdb used MiXCR to reprocess the multiplex PCR reads, holding one entry per CDR3 protein. Among 510,000 or so distinct CDR3 sequences listed, approximately 12% were seen once. Time point meaning: newly diagnosed GD, antithyroid drugs for less than 3 months. RNA isolated from PBMCs was used to make the TCR library. Separately, the same data were catalogued under a study of T cells in Graves' hyperthyroidism and ophthalmopathy.

The sample was peripheral blood mononuclear cells (PBMCs), taken at new diagnosis, from a patient treated with antithyroid drugs. Receptors originate from a woman aged 25 to 39 with Graves disease.

This clonotype occurred many times. CDR3 in DNA: TGTGCCAGCAGTGGTTCTTGGACAGGCAATTACTATGGCTACACCTTC. As protein: CASSGSWTGNYYGYTF. This chain uses TRBV2 with TRBJ1-2; 7 nucleotides line up with TRBD1. The V segment lost 4 bases and the J segment 3 bases; nucleotides outside the gene matches: 11. From germline, CDR1 is SNHLY and CDR2 FYNNEI. This CDR3 has 16 residues.

In this sample, this clonotype turned up a few times. The gene calls are TRBV28 and TRBJ2-7; D is ambiguous. The germline V gene encodes CDR1 MDHEN and CDR2 SYDVKM. The length of the CDR3 is 16 residues. V lost 3 bases, J lost 4 bases, and 19 bases lay in between. CDR3 coding DNA: TGTGCCAGCAGTTTGGGCTTGCACTGGACGGCTTACGAGCAGTACTTC. This codes for CASSLGLHWTAYEQYF.

The rearrangement links TRBV5-1 to TRBJ2-1; D is possibly TRBD1 (5 bases). Between the trimmed V and J ends, which lost 3 bases and 9 bases, there was a span of 10 bases. There are 12 residues in the CDR3. The germline V gene encodes CDR1 SGHRS and CDR2 YFSETQ. Here the CDR3 reads CASSSLGAEQFF. CDR3 sequence (DNA): TGCGCCAGCAGCTCTCTAGGGGCTGAGCAGTTCTTC.

Of note for this clonotype: A read error is likely here: a far larger clone is one base away. V gene TRBV11-2 combines with J gene TRBJ1-1; D might be TRBD1 (6 bases). CDR1 and CDR2 (germline): SGHAT, FQNNGV. The CDR3 totals 14 residues. This CDR3 is CASSLDSPGTEALF. The CDR3 DNA reads as TGTGCCAGCAGCTTGGACAGCCCTGGGACTGAAGCTCTCTTT.

This clonotype was seen a handful of times. The genes are TRBV19 and TRBJ1-1; D is possibly TRBD1 (5 bases). This CDR3 is built from 15 residues. Germline CDR1 is LNHDA and CDR2 is SQIVND (reference sequence). Trimming shortened V by 6 bases and J by 3 bases, and 17 bases separated the two germline ends. The CDR3 loop reads CASSSQGLLYTEAFF. In DNA, the CDR3 is TGTGCCAGTAGCAGCCAGGGACTTTTGTACACTGAAGCTTTCTTT.

This clonotype was counted ten times or more. The chain employs TRBV7-9 and TRBJ1-4; no definite D call. The CDR3 consists of 16 residues. Germline lookup yields CDR1 SEHNR and CDR2 FQNEAQ (reference sequence). V dropped 3 bases and J dropped 6 bases, with 17 bases sitting between them. The CDR3 reads CASSFSLGISDEKLFF. CDR3 bases: TGTGCCAGCAGCTTTTCCCTAGGGATTTCGGATGAAAAACTGTTTTTT. The complete variable domain, with remaining parts taken from reference TRBV7-9 and TRBJ1-4, reads DTGVSQNPRHKITKRGQNVTFRCDPISEHNRLYWYRQTLGQGPEFLTYFQNEAQLEKSRLLSDRFSAERPKGSFSTLEIQRTEQGDSAMYLCASSFSLGISDEKLFFGSGTQLSVL.